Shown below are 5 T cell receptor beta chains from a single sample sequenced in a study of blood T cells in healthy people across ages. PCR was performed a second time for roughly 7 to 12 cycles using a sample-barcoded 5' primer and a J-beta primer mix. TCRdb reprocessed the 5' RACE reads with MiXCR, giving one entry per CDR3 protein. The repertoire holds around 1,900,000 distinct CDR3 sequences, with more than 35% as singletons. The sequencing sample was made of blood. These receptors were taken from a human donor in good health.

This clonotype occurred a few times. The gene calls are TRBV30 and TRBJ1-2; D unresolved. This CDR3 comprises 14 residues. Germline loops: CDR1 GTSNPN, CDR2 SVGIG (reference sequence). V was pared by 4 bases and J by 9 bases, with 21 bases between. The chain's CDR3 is CAWISPLGSISYTF. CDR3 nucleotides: TGTGCCTGGATAAGCCCCCTGGGATCTATTAGCTACACCTTC.

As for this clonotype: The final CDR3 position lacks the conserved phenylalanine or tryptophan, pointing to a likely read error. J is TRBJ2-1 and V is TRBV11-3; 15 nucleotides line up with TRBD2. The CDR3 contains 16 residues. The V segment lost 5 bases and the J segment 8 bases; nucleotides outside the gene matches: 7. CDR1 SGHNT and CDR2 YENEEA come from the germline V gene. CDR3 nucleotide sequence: TGTGCCAGCAGCCGGACTAGCGGGGGGGTAATCCATGAGCAGTTCGTC. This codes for CASSRTSGGVIHEQFV.

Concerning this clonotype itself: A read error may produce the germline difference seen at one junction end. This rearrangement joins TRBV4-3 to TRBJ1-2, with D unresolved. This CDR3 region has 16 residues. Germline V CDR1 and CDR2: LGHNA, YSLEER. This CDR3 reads CAGSQAYDGTNYGYTF. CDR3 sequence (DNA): TGCGCCGGCAGCCAAGCTTACGACGGTACTAACTATGGCTACACCTTC.

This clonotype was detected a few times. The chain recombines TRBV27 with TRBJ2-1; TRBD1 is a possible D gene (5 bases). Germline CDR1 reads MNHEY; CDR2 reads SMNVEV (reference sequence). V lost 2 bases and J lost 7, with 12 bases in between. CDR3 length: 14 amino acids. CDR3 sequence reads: CASSLPRAGNEQFF. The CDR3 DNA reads TGTGCCAGCAGTTTACCCAGGGCAGGGAATGAGCAGTTCTTC.

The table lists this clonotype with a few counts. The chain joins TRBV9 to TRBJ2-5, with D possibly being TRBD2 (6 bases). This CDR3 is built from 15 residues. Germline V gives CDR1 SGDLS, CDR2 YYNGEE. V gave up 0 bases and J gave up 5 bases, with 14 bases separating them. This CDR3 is CASSVGATSRETQYF. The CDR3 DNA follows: TGTGCCAGCAGCGTAGGGGCTACTAGCAGGGAGACCCAGTACTTC.